Listed here are 4 T cell receptor beta chains from one sample, sequenced in a study of CD8 T cells in ankylosing spondylitis. The study, taken as a whole, reports: Among TCR beta sequences, a motif of about 8 highly homologous variants appeared characteristic of ankylosing spondylitis blood.

For these TCRs, the target antigens are not known. In TCRdb, the 5' RACE reads were re-called with MiXCR into one record per CDR3 protein. The data contain roughly 490,000 distinct CDR3 sequences, 5.3% of them singletons. The sample was blood, either unsorted or a sorted T cell fraction (not recorded which). Every receptor here comes from a male donor with ankylosing spondylitis.

This clonotype occurred many times. In DNA form, the CDR3 reads TGCGCCAGCAGCGCATCAGGGGGCACTGAAGCTTTCTTT. Its translation is CASSASGGTEAFF. V and J are TRBV10-1 and TRBJ1-1, with 7 bases identical to TRBD1. This CDR3 is 13 amino acids long. Unmatched junction bases numbered 5, after V lost 6 bases and J lost 4 bases. Germline CDR1 is WNHNN and CDR2 is SYGVQD (reference sequence).

This clonotype was observed many times. V and J are TRBV7-8 and TRBJ2-5, with 7 bases that match TRBD1. The CDR3 consists of 14 residues. Losses at the gene ends were 6 bases for V and 1 base for J; bases not matched to a gene: 5. Germline V lookup: CDR1 SGHVS, CDR2 FQNEAQ. CDR3 sequence (DNA): TGTGCCAGCAGTCCCGACAGGGCCCAAGAGACCCAGTACTTC. This translates into CASSPDRAQETQYF.

The chain is built from TRBV27 and TRBJ1-1; D may be TRBD1 (5 bases). CDR3 length equals 15 residues. CDR1 is MNHEY, CDR2 SMNVEV, per germline (reference sequence). With 3 bases removed from V and 2 bases from J, the gap between germline ends came to 13 bases. CDR3 loop: CASSFPDSTNTEAFF. CDR3 nucleotides: TGTGCCAGCAGTTTCCCCGACAGCACCAACACTGAAGCTTTCTTT.

This clonotype was counted at least ten times. The chain employs TRBV20-1 and TRBJ2-4; no definite D call. Germline-derived CDR1 and CDR2 are DFQATT and SNEGSKA (reference sequence). This CDR3 spans 14 amino acids. V gave up 1 base and J gave up 5 bases, with 12 bases separating them. The CDR3 loop reads CSARVVGLQNIQYF. As DNA, the CDR3 is TGCAGTGCTAGAGTAGTGGGTCTCCAAAACATTCAGTACTTC.